The 2 T cell receptor beta chains presented below share a single source sample, sequenced in a study of vaccination and CD4 T cells after COVID-19. These receptors lack a known antigen. This sample's treatment: approximately 11-day PBMC culture with coronavirus spike peptide pools or control peptides (ViraFEST assay). Once obtained from cultured CD4+ T cells, the DNA was sequenced using the Oncomine TCR Beta short-read assay. TCRdb ran MiXCR on the PCR reads and lists one entry per CDR3 protein. The sample lists approximately 9,300 distinct CDR3 sequences, roughly 64% seen once, with around 16% in the top ten. The sequenced sample was CD4+ T cells from blood, cultured in vitro. The origin of the receptors is a human donor who had recovered from COVID-19.

The CDR3 coding sequence is TGTGCTAGCTCAAGGACAGGCCGCACAGATACGCAGTATTTT. This codes for CASSRTGRTDTQYF. The genes are TRBV7-7 and TRBJ2-3; 7 bases agree with TRBD1. CDR3 length equals 14 residues. The germline CDR1 and CDR2 sequences are SSHAT and FNYEAQ (reference sequence).

This clonotype was recorded once. The CDR3 reads CASSDLGVAQETQYF. DNA of the CDR3: TGTGCCAGCAGTGACTTGGGGGTAGCACAAGAGACCCAGTACTTC. The rearrangement links TRBV6-1 to TRBJ2-5; D might be TRBD1 or TRBD2, each matching 5 bases. CDR3 size: 15 residues. Per germline, CDR1 MNHNS and CDR2 SASEGT. Trimming cost V 3 bases and J 2 bases, with 13 bases left between them.